This record looks at one T cell receptor (beta chain) sequence and its context. This clone's antigen is unknown. No clone much larger than this one lies a single base away; base qualities are absent. This specimen comes from a study of OX40 agonist ivuxolimab in advanced cancers. About the investigation overall: Ivuxolimab was a fully human IgG2 agonistic monoclonal antibody targeting the costimulatory receptor OX40 (CD134). Prior anti-PD-1, anti-PD-L1 or anti-CTLA-4 therapy was permitted, and 40% of dose-escalation patients had received checkpoint inhibitors. Peripheral TCRbeta sequencing aimed to test whether ivuxolimab altered TCR sequence diversity and caused clonal T-cell expansion. The paper reports the monotherapy dose-escalation portion (N of about 47 patients) of the phase I ivuxolimab trial. Among the roughly 50 dose-escalation patients, around 20 had hepatocellular carcinoma, roughly 15 melanoma, 9 renal cell carcinoma and 9 head and neck cancer. Partial responses were achieved by three dose-escalation patients, of whom one had hepatocellular carcinoma and two had cutaneous melanoma. The dose-escalation cohort was roughly 87% male with a mean age of approximately 60 years, ranging from about 23 to 85. Intravenous ivuxolimab was administered to patients every 2 weeks at six dose levels: 0.01, 0.1, 0.3, 1.5, 3 and 10 mg/kg.

The trial excluded patients who had a history of autoimmune disease or were on systemic immunosuppression. Peripheral blood for TCR sequencing was collected from all dose cohorts at baseline, on cycle 4 day 1, and on cycle 7 day 1. Samples came from an open-label, multicenter, first-in-human phase I dose-escalation trial of ivuxolimab. Adults with locally advanced or metastatic head and neck squamous cell, hepatocellular, melanoma or renal cell carcinoma were enrolled in the trial. Before TCR sequencing, CD4+ T cells and CD8+ T cells were sorted from peripheral blood as separate populations. The V end loses 4 bases and the J end loses 0 bases, and a stretch of 13 bases separates them. In the germline V gene, CDR1 corresponds to SGHAT and CDR2 to FQNNGV. From cysteine to phenylalanine, the CDR3 is 16 amino acids long. The only DNA kept is the CDR3, 48 bases in frame from the first base. The investigation overall reported the following: The antigen specificity of the clonally expanded peripheral T cells was not determined. Partial responders in the 0.1-3.0 mg/kg groups had among the lowest normalized peripheral clonal expansion, especially among CD8+ T cells. Low levels of normalized T-cell clonal expansion were also seen in some nonresponding patients. After ivuxolimab, more expanded clones were found on average in CD8+ T cells than in CD4+ T cells. At doses from 0.1 to 3.0 mg/kg, clonal expansion was seen in both CD4+ and CD8+ blood T cells between baseline and week 6.

Genomic DNA was extracted from sorted cells for sequencing of the TCRbeta CDR3 region. The immunoSEQ Assay was used for sequencing of TCRbeta CDR3 regions. TCRdb obtained this table from immuneACCESS and retained in-frame rearrangements with V and J assigned. These tables miss some clones; where compared with another copy, unresolved V genes account for less than half of the shortfall, and the remainder is unexplained. The sample table contains tens of thousands of clones; only one count was recorded for around 88% of them. Approximately 14% of the sample belongs to the ten largest clones. The V and J segments used are TRBV11-2 and TRBJ2-1; no D segment can be confidently identified. Sequences were derived from CD4+ or CD8+ T cells sorted from blood, sampled in a trial of the OX40 agonist ivuxolimab. This TCR was recovered from an adult with an advanced solid tumor such as melanoma, head and neck, liver or kidney cancer. CDR3 reads: CASSSPGQSSYNEQFF. The DNA reads TGTGCCAGCAGCTCCCCGGGCCAAAGCTCCTACAATGAGCAGTTCTTC.